The present entry profiles one TCR beta chain with its context. This specimen belongs to a study of T cell changes during pregnancy in multiple sclerosis. Germline V gene lookup returns CDR1 LNHDA and CDR2 SQIVND (reference sequence). The ends were cut back, 5 bases at V and 0 bases at J, with 14 bases in the middle. This CDR3 has 16 residues. Method: immunoSEQ multiplex PCR; TCRdb's copy keeps in-frame clones and lacks some. The sample consists of about 83,000 clones, about 96% of them appearing once. Source: peripheral blood, taken in the second trimester of pregnancy. The chain is built from TRBV19 and TRBJ1-3; D unclear. This receptor was obtained from a female donor with multiple sclerosis, enrolled in a pregnancy study. The CDR3 DNA follows: TGTGCCAGTAGTTCAAGAGGTGGAACCTCTGGAAACACCATATATTTT. Residues: CASSSRGGTSGNTIYF. Looking up the rest from reference TRBV19 and TRBJ1-3 gives the full variable domain: DGGITQSPKYLFRKEGQNVTLSCEQNLNHDAMYWYRQDPGQGLRLIYYSQIVNDFQKGDIAEGYSVSREKKESFPLTVTSAQKNPTAFYLCASSSRGGTSGNTIYFGEGSWLTVV.